A selection of T cell receptor beta chains follows, all from one sample in a study of blood T cell repertoires in COVID-19. Here immunoSEQ multiplex PCR was the method, and the copy in TCRdb shows in-frame clones only, minus some. The table has roughly 41,000 clones, 70% to 90% seen once. Sequencing was carried out using peripheral blood. The receptors stem from a man aged 55-75 years with acute or convalescent COVID-19. The CDR3 runs from the conserved cysteine through the conserved F or W. The D gene is left open where the match is weak. Clone size is stated in some rows and not others, as once, few, many or a class when expanded.

v_gene	abundance	j_gene	d_gene	CDR3aa	CDR3nt
TRBV9	NA	TRBJ1-1	NA	CASSVAGDDPEAFF	TGTGCCAGCAGCGTAGCAGGGGATGACCCTGAAGCTTTCTTT
TRBV10-3	few	TRBJ1-1	TRBD1	CAIREPGQDTEAFF	TGTGCCATCAGGGAACCGGGACAGGACACTGAAGCTTTCTTT
TRBV29-1	NA	TRBJ2-1	TRBD2	CSVDPFLSGGPGDEQFF	TGCAGCGTTGATCCCTTTCTTAGCGGGGGCCCTGGGGATGAGCAGTTCTTC
TRBV25-1	NA	TRBJ2-2	NA	CANFAGTNTGELFF	TGTGCCAACTTCGCGGGTACGAACACCGGGGAGCTGTTTTTT
TRBV12-3/TRBV12-4	NA	TRBJ1-5	NA	CASTWGERQPQHF	TGTGCCAGCACCTGGGGGGAGCGTCAGCCCCAGCATTTT
TRBV3-1/TRBV3-2	NA	TRBJ1-1	NA	CASSHGAYAFF	TGTGCCAGCAGCCATGGAGCCTATGCTTTCTTT
TRBV30	NA	TRBJ1-2	NA	CAWSSGQYYGYTF	TGTGCCTGGAGTTCCGGACAGTATTATGGCTACACCTTC
TRBV7-9	NA	TRBJ1-5	NA	CASSSGGAVNQPQHF	TGTGCCAGCAGCTCCGGTGGGGCGGTGAATCAGCCCCAGCATTTT
TRBV4-1	NA	TRBJ2-7	NA	CASSQADRSTYEQYF	TGCGCCAGCAGCCAAGCCGACAGGTCCACCTACGAGCAGTACTTC
TRBV27	NA	TRBJ1-5	NA	CASSPYGGAGQPQHF	TGTGCCAGCAGTCCTTATGGAGGGGCGGGTCAGCCCCAGCATTTT
TRBV7-2	NA	TRBJ1-1	NA	CASSPWVRDTEAFF	TGTGCCAGCAGCCCCTGGGTCCGGGACACTGAAGCTTTCTTT
TRBV11-3	NA	TRBJ1-4	TRBD1	CASSHGQGRGKLFF	TGTGCCAGCAGCCATGGACAGGGACGCGGAAAACTGTTTTTT
TRBV4-3	NA	TRBJ1-1	NA	CASSQDLDSPPEAFF	TGCGCCAGCAGCCAAGATTTGGACAGCCCGCCCGAAGCTTTCTTT
TRBV5-1	NA	TRBJ1-2	TRBD1	CASSLEGQGFGNYGYTF	TGCGCCAGCAGCTTGGAGGGACAGGGGTTTGGAAACTATGGCTACACCTTC
TRBV11-1	NA	TRBJ1-1	NA	CAGALWNTEAFF	TGTGCCGGAGCCCTGTGGAACACTGAAGCTTTCTTT
TRBV27	NA	TRBJ1-5	NA	CASSFTGSNQPQHF	TGTGCCAGCAGTTTCACGGGTAGCAATCAGCCCCAGCATTTT
TRBV30	NA	TRBJ2-6	NA	CAWSWRGTGANVLTF	TGTGCCTGGAGTTGGAGGGGCACTGGGGCCAACGTCCTGACTTTC
TRBV6-6	NA	TRBJ1-1	NA	CASSLSPPGAFF	TGTGCCAGCAGTCTATCGCCCCCCGGAGCTTTCTTT
TRBV6-2/TRBV6-3	NA	TRBJ1-6	NA	CASSYSRSSYNSPLHF	TGTGCCAGCAGTTATAGTCGGAGCTCCTATAATTCACCCCTCCACTTT
TRBV5-4	once	TRBJ2-3	TRBD2	CASSGRTSGGPDTQYF	TGTGCCAGCAGCGGGAGGACTAGCGGGGGGCCAGATACGCAGTATTTT
TRBV11-3	few	TRBJ1-6	TRBD1	CASSLQNGAGQGPYNSPLHF	TGTGCCAGCAGCTTACAAAACGGAGCGGGACAGGGGCCCTATAATTCACCCCTCCACTTT
TRBV10-2	NA	TRBJ1-1	NA	CASSRAQFNTEAFF	TGCGCCAGCAGTCGAGCACAGTTTAACACTGAAGCTTTCTTT
TRBV5-4	NA	TRBJ1-1	NA	CASSLAGGNTEAFF	TGTGCCAGCAGCTTGGCCGGGGGGAACACTGAAGCTTTCTTT
TRBV29-1	NA	TRBJ2-2	TRBD1	CSGRGRENTGELFF	TGCAGCGGCAGGGGGCGGGAAAACACCGGGGAGCTGTTTTTT
TRBV4-1	few	TRBJ2-5	TRBD1	CASSQPGQANQETQYF	TGCGCCAGCAGCCAGCCGGGACAGGCTAACCAAGAGACCCAGTACTTC
TRBV19	NA	TRBJ2-1	TRBD2	CASYPGLAIPSSYNEQFF	TGTGCCAGTTATCCGGGACTAGCTATCCCTAGCTCCTACAATGAGCAGTTCTTC
TRBV7-8	NA	TRBJ1-3	NA	CASSLEGSVDDAGNTIYF	TGTGCCAGCAGCTTAGAGGGGTCTGTGGACGACGCGGGAAACACCATATATTTT
TRBV7-9	few	TRBJ2-2	TRBD2	CASSLSAGGMDTGELFF	TGTGCCAGCAGCCTTTCCGCGGGGGGTATGGACACCGGGGAGCTGTTTTTT
TRBV7-6	NA	TRBJ2-5	NA	CASRRAEPDRGGGEAQYF	TGTGCCAGCAGGAGGGCAGAACCTGACAGGGGAGGGGGAGAGGCCCAGTACTTC
TRBV9	NA	TRBJ2-3	NA	CASSVLRAALTDTQYF	TGTGCCAGCAGCGTACTACGAGCGGCCCTCACAGATACGCAGTATTTT
TRBV27	NA	TRBJ1-6	TRBD1	CASSSGAAGGPQWNNSPLHF	TGTGCCAGCAGTTCGGGGGCGGCAGGGGGCCCCCAGTGGAATAATTCACCCCTCCACTTT
TRBV19	NA	TRBJ1-3	TRBD1	CASSTRQGAGNTIYF	TGTGCCAGTAGTACCCGACAGGGGGCCGGAAACACCATATATTTT
TRBV5-1	NA	TRBJ2-4	TRBD1	CASSPSGTDKNIQYF	TGCGCCAGCAGCCCCTCCGGGACAGATAAAAACATTCAGTACTTC
TRBV5-4	NA	TRBJ2-3	TRBD2	CASSLSAGGAGTDTQYF	TGTGCCAGCAGCTTGTCGGCGGGGGGGGCCGGGACAGATACGCAGTATTTT
TRBV18	NA	TRBJ2-1	NA	CASSPPNNEQFF	TGTGCCAGCTCACCACCTAACAATGAGCAGTTCTTC
TRBV19	NA	TRBJ1-4	TRBD1	CASSLRQGLNEKLFF	TGTGCCAGTAGTCTAAGACAGGGTCTTAATGAAAAACTGTTTTTT
TRBV5-5	NA	TRBJ2-3	TRBD2	CASSLVTSGTDTQYF	TGTGCCAGCAGCTTGGTGACTAGCGGCACAGATACGCAGTATTTT
TRBV29-1	NA	TRBJ2-5	NA	CSATFAQETQYF	TGCAGTGCTACCTTTGCCCAAGAGACCCAGTACTTC
TRBV19	NA	TRBJ1-1	NA	CASTGGQSEAFF	TGTGCCAGTACGGGGGGTCAGTCTGAAGCTTTCTTT
TRBV11-2	NA	TRBJ2-3	TRBD2	CASSTSGGYTDTQYF	TGTGCCAGCAGCACTAGCGGGGGCTACACAGATACGCAGTATTTT
TRBV7-8	NA	TRBJ1-5	NA	CASSPDRKNSNQPQHF	TGTGCCAGCAGCCCCGACAGAAAAAATAGCAATCAGCCCCAGCATTTT
TRBV4-3	NA	TRBJ2-2	TRBD2	CASSQVAGVNTGELFF	TGCGCCAGCAGCCAAGTGGCGGGGGTGAACACCGGGGAGCTGTTTTTT
TRBV4-1	NA	TRBJ2-5	TRBD2	CASSPSLAGGLETQYF	TGCGCCAGCAGCCCGAGCCTAGCGGGGGGGCTGGAGACCCAGTACTTC
TRBV9	NA	TRBJ2-2	NA	CASSVGRGNTGELFF	TGTGCCAGCAGCGTGGGCAGGGGGAACACCGGGGAGCTGTTTTTT
TRBV7-2	few	TRBJ1-2	NA	CASSHPGTPESYGYTF	TGTGCCAGCAGCCACCCCGGGACACCGGAGAGCTATGGCTACACCTTC
TRBV9	NA	TRBJ2-3	NA	CASSVQPLGFGGRSTDTQYF	TGTGCCAGCAGCGTACAACCACTCGGTTTTGGGGGCCGCAGCACAGATACGCAGTATTTT
TRBV12-3/TRBV12-4	NA	TRBJ1-4	TRBD1	CASTDGTVGKLFF	TGTGCCAGCACCGACGGGACAGTTGGAAAACTGTTTTTT
TRBV15	once	TRBJ2-7	NA	CATSRDRYREQYF	TGTGCCACCAGCAGAGATCGGTACAGGGAGCAGTACTTC
TRBV29-1	NA	TRBJ1-1	NA	CSVSRGNAEAFF	TGCAGCGTAAGCAGGGGTAACGCTGAAGCTTTCTTT
TRBV19	NA	TRBJ1-1	NA	CATAVAMNTEAFF	TGTGCCACCGCGGTGGCCATGAACACTGAAGCTTTCTTT
TRBV24-1	NA	TRBJ2-3	NA	CATSDPARLGETDTQYF	TGTGCCACCAGTGACCCTGCCCGACTAGGGGAGACAGATACGCAGTATTTT
TRBV19	NA	TRBJ2-1	TRBD1	CASSIGTGLLNEQFF	TGTGCCAGTAGTATAGGGACAGGGCTATTGAATGAGCAGTTCTTC
TRBV18	NA	TRBJ1-1	NA	CASSRSSVRQGLDGTEAFF	TGTGCCAGCTCACGAAGTTCAGTTCGCCAGGGTTTGGATGGGACTGAAGCTTTCTTT
TRBV24-1	NA	TRBJ2-2	TRBD1	CATSDPGQGENTGELFF	TGTGCCACCAGTGATCCGGGACAGGGTGAGAACACCGGGGAGCTGTTTTTT
TRBV6-1	NA	TRBJ1-5	TRBD1	CASSEVTGAQPQHF	TGTGCCAGCAGTGAAGTAACAGGGGCTCAGCCCCAGCATTTT